Below, 29 T cell receptor beta chains from the same sample are listed, as sequenced in a study of regulatory T cells in long-lasting Graves disease. Building the TCR beta libraries relied on iRepertoire HTBI primers, and CDR3 regions underwent Arm-PCR. TCRdb redid the calling of the multiplex PCR reads with MiXCR, one entry per CDR3 protein. The sample shows about 200,000 distinct CDR3 sequences, approximately 20% of them seen only once. Time point denoted: newly diagnosed GD, antithyroid drugs for less than 3 months. With RNA extracted from PBMCs as input, the TCR library was made. The sample in question was peripheral blood mononuclear cells (PBMCs), obtained at new diagnosis, from a patient treated with antithyroid drugs. Receptors originate from a female donor with Graves disease.

In this sample, this clonotype turned up many times. The CDR3 loop reads CASSPPGQGSQKLFF. Written as DNA, the CDR3 is TGTGCCAGCTCACCACCGGGACAGGGGTCCCAGAAACTGTTTTTT. This chain connects TRBV18 to TRBJ1-4; 10 bases map to TRBD1. The V and J ends lost 0 bases and 11 bases, in that order; junction bases with no gene match: 6. This CDR3 region has 15 residues. From germline, CDR1 is KGHSH and CDR2 LQKENI. The entire variable domain, with the rest obtained from reference TRBV18 and TRBJ1-4, is as follows: NAGVMQNPRHLVRRRGQEARLRCSPMKGHSHVYWYRQLPEEGLKFMVYLQKENIIDESGMPKERFSAEFPKEGPSILRIQQVVRGDSAAYFCASSPPGQGSQKLFFGSGTQLSVL.

The table lists this clonotype with a few counts. This may arise from a read error, as a much more abundant clone is one base away. The chain uses TRBV28 and TRBJ1-5; D remains unclear. Germline CDR1 MDHEN, CDR2 SYDVKM. CDR3 length: 14 residues. V lost 3 bases and J 9 bases, leaving 15 bases between the germline ends. The CDR3, as DNA: TGTGCCAGCAGTTTTCAGGAGCCGGTTTGGCCCCAGCATTTT. Protein sequence: CASSFQEPVWPQHF.

Remarks on this clonotype: Being one base from a much bigger clone, this may be a read error. The chain joins TRBV9 to TRBJ1-1; 8 nucleotides line up with TRBD1. The CDR3 is made up of 16 amino acids. Germline assignment: CDR1 SGDLS and CDR2 YYNGEE. In nucleotides, the CDR3 is TGTGCCAGCAGCGCGAACCAGGGGGCCCCGAACACTGGAGCTTTCTTT. This translates into CASSANQGAPNTGAFF.

Worth noting for this clonotype: A much larger clone lies one base from this, so it may be a read error. DNA for the CDR3: TGTGGCAGCTCTAGCGGGATATCCTACAATGAGCAGTTCTTC. Translated, it gives CGSSSGISYNEQFF. This chain joins TRBV18 and TRBJ2-1; 9 bases line up with TRBD2. Germline CDR1 and CDR2: KGHSH and LQKENI. This CDR3 has 14 residues.

Many counts were recorded for this clonotype. This rearrangement joins TRBV7-9 to TRBJ2-4; D may match TRBD1 or TRBD2 (5 bases each). Germline V gives CDR1 SEHNR, CDR2 FQNEAQ (reference sequence). The CDR3 contains 14 residues. The V gene lost 5 bases and the J gene lost 12 bases, with 20 bases spanning the gap. This CDR3 reads CASSGARDPPRQYF. The CDR3 nucleotides are TGTGCCAGCAGCGGCGCCCGGGACCCTCCCCGTCAGTACTTC.

The table lists this clonotype with many counts. This sequence joins TRBV4-1 and TRBJ1-5; 12 nucleotides agree with TRBD1. V dropped 4 bases and J dropped 2; count of bases not matched to a gene: 9. The CDR3 is 18 amino acids. From germline, CDR1 is MGHRA and CDR2 YSYEKL. This chain's CDR3 is CASSPGTGGARGNQPQHF. As DNA, the CDR3 is TGCGCCAGCAGCCCGGGGACAGGGGGCGCGAGGGGCAATCAGCCCCAGCATTTT.

At least ten counts were recorded for this clonotype. The junction shows a germline mismatch at one end, possibly a read error. The gene calls are TRBV7-3 and TRBJ2-7, with D perhaps matching TRBD2 (6 bases). This CDR3 is built from 14 residues. CDR1 and CDR2 (germline): SGHTA, FQGTGA. As DNA, the CDR3 is TGCGCCAGCAGCTTGTCGGGTGGAGGGTACGAGCAGTACTTC. Translating it yields CASSLSGGGYEQYF. Filled out from reference TRBV7-3 and TRBJ2-7, the complete variable domain reads GAGVSQTPSNKVTEKGKYVELRCDPISGHTALYWYRQSLGQGPEFLIYFQGTGAADDSGLPNDRFFAVRPEGSVSTLKIQRTERGDSAVYLCASSLSGGGYEQYFGPGTRLTVT.

The rearrangement joins TRBV24-1 to TRBJ1-2, with D perhaps matching TRBD1 (6 bases). Deletions cut 4 bases from V and 2 bases from J, with 19 bases between. The CDR3 is 17 residues long. Germline lookup yields CDR1 KGHDR and CDR2 SFDVKD. The CDR3 DNA sequence: TGTGCCACCAGTGACCAAAGGGCGGGGGGCCCCAACTATGGCTACACCTTC. It encodes CATSDQRAGGPNYGYTF.

This clonotype was counted at least ten times. The chain links TRBV12-3 or TRBV12-4 to TRBJ2-5, with 8 positions matching TRBD1. The CDR3 runs 14 residues. J was trimmed by 2 bases and V by 4 bases; bases with no gene match: 3. The CDR3 DNA sequence: TGTGCCAGCAGTTCTCAGGGGGCACAAGAGACCCAGTACTTC. Its protein product is CASSSQGAQETQYF.

On this clonotype: It differs at one base from a far larger clone, so likely a read error. No conserved phenylalanine or tryptophan is present at the end of the CDR3, so a read error is the likely explanation. The chain employs TRBV2 and TRBJ2-1; D uncertain. The J call may be mistaken, given a closer DNA end match to TRBJ2-5. The CDR3 sequence is 11 residues long. Germline-derived CDR1 and CDR2 are SNHLY and FYNNEI. CDR3 protein: CASSELETQYL. The CDR3 DNA sequence: TGTGCCAGCAGTGAATTGGAGACCCAGTACCTC.

The chain combines TRBV7-3 with TRBJ2-5; D might be TRBD1 or TRBD2, each matching 6 bases. Trimming removed 5 bases from V and 0 bases from J, with 13 bases in between. CDR3 length: 15 residues. Germline lookup yields CDR1 SGHTA and CDR2 FQGTGA. The CDR3 coding sequence is TGTGCCAGCAGCCCTCTCGGGGGCCACCAAGAGACCCAGTACTTC. Translated: CASSPLGGHQETQYF.

This clonotype has only one observation. This likely reflects a read error, since a far larger clone is one base away. V gene TRBV10-3 combines with J gene TRBJ2-3; no clear D. Germline V gene lookup returns CDR1 ENHRY and CDR2 SYGVKD. The CDR3 runs 13 residues. Trimming took 10 bases from V and 0 from J, leaving 11 bases between them. CDR3 in amino acids: CASRLPSTDTQYF. The CDR3 coding sequence is TGTGCCAGCAGGTTGCCTAGCACAGATACGCAGTATTTT.

The table lists this clonotype with many counts. V usage is TRBV6-1 and J usage is TRBJ1-1; TRBD1 matches 7 bases. V lost 4 bases to trimming and J lost 8 bases; unmatched junction nucleotides: 13. The length of the CDR3 is 15 residues. Per germline, CDR1 MNHNS and CDR2 SASEGT. CDR3 region: CASSAKGGGITEAFF. The CDR3 DNA is TGTGCCAGCAGTGCCAAAGGGGGCGGGATCACCGAAGCTTTCTTT.

The chain links TRBV6-1 to TRBJ1-2, with D tentatively TRBD1 (5 bases). The germline V and J ends were trimmed by 5 bases and 4 bases, with 17 bases remaining between them. CDR3 length: 15 amino acids. CDR1 is MNHNS, CDR2 SASEGT, per germline. The CDR3 DNA reads TGTGCCAGCAGTCAGCCGACGGGGCTCTCCTATGGCTACACCTTC. Amino acid sequence: CASSQPTGLSYGYTF.

V usage is TRBV5-1 and J usage is TRBJ2-2, with TRBD1 identical over 7 bases. The CDR3 extends over 17 amino acids. V shed 2 bases and J 0 bases; nucleotides not matched to a gene: 7. The germline gives CDR1 SGHRS, CDR2 YFSETQ. The CDR3 spells CASSFAGQGANTGELFF. The CDR3 region has the DNA TGCGCCAGCAGCTTTGCCGGGCAGGGGGCGAACACCGGGGAGCTGTTTTTT.

The genes are TRBV7-4 and TRBJ2-3, with 12 bases fitting TRBD2. CDR3 length: 16 residues. The trim removed 6 bases at V and 3 bases at J, leaving 7 bases unmatched. Germline CDR1 and CDR2: SGHVT and SQSDAQ. CDR3 sequence: CASSETSGRLTDTQYF. CDR3 bases: TGTGCCAGCAGTGAAACTAGCGGGAGGTTAACAGATACGCAGTATTTT.

This clonotype was picked up a small number of times. V is TRBV5-4 and J is TRBJ2-1, with 7 bases fitting TRBD2. The CDR3 runs to 13 residues. Trimming took 4 bases from V and 6 from J; bases not matched to a gene: 4. CDR1 SGHNT and CDR2 YYREEE come from the germline V gene (reference sequence). In DNA, the CDR3 is TGTGCCAGCAGCCCCTGGGGGGGCAATGAGCAGTTCTTC. This sequence encodes CASSPWGGNEQFF.

This clonotype was detected ten times or more. The chain links TRBV7-9 to TRBJ1-1; D is ambiguous. The CDR3 is 14 residues long. Germline CDR1 is SEHNR and CDR2 is FQNEAQ (reference sequence). V lost 1 base and J 4 bases, leaving 10 bases between the germline ends. CDR3: CASSLDTGVTEAFF. The CDR3 DNA follows: TGTGCCAGCAGCTTAGACACCGGGGTCACTGAAGCTTTCTTT.

This clonotype has ten or more counts. The rearrangement joins TRBV7-2 to TRBJ1-6; possibly TRBD1 for D (5 bases). This CDR3 comprises 13 residues. Germline loops: CDR1 SGHTA, CDR2 FQGNSA. With 5 bases removed from V and 9 bases from J, the gap between germline ends came to 11 bases. The DNA for the CDR3 is TGTGCCAGCAGCACGCCCGGGGGTTCACCCCTCCACTTT. Residues: CASSTPGGSPLHF.

The chain recombines TRBV9 with TRBJ2-1; 14 bases fit TRBD2. Trimming took 0 bases from V and 7 from J; bases not matched to a gene: 6. Germline CDR1 SGDLS, CDR2 YYNGEE. This CDR3 comprises 17 residues. CDR3 in DNA: TGTGCCAGCAGCGTAGAGGGGACTAGCGGGAGATGGAATGAGCAGTTCTTC. Translated, it gives CASSVEGTSGRWNEQFF.

V usage is TRBV5-8 and J usage is TRBJ2-1; D is possibly TRBD1 (6 bases). This CDR3 has 13 amino acids. In germline, CDR1 is SGHTS, CDR2 YDEGEE. V was clipped by 3 bases and J by 12 bases, with 16 bases between them. CDR3: CASSYDRYPRQFF. In DNA form, the CDR3 reads TGTGCCAGCAGCTACGACAGGTACCCTAGGCAGTTCTTC.

CDR3 nucleotides: TGTGCCAGCAGAAACAGGGATCGGGCTTTCTTT. Translated: CASRNRDRAFF. This chain connects TRBV12-3 or TRBV12-4 to TRBJ1-1; possibly TRBD1 for D (6 bases). V was clipped by 6 bases and J by 11 bases, with 13 bases between them. This CDR3 region has 11 residues.

This clonotype occurred many times. This chain uses TRBV3-1 with TRBJ2-2; 9 nucleotides match TRBD2. Germline V gene lookup returns CDR1 LGHDT and CDR2 YNNKEL (reference sequence). Trimming removed 0 bases from V and 3 bases from J; junction bases left unmatched: 8. This CDR3 contains 18 residues. CDR3 bases: TGTGCCAGCAGCCAAGATCAGAGACTAGCGGCTTACACCGGGGAGCTGTTTTTT. Translation gives CASSQDQRLAAYTGELFF.

This clonotype was seen ten or more times. The genes are TRBV12-5 and TRBJ2-3, with D perhaps matching TRBD1 (6 bases). CDR3 length equals 14 residues. The V gene lost 5 bases and the J gene lost 3 bases, with 12 bases spanning the gap. Germline CDR1 reads LGHNT; CDR2 reads FRNRAP. The CDR3 loop is CASGAYRDTDTQYF. CDR3 nucleotide sequence: TGTGCTAGTGGTGCATACAGGGATACAGATACGCAGTATTTT.

This clonotype was seen repeatedly, ten times or more. The rearrangement links TRBV7-2 to TRBJ2-1; D ambiguous. This CDR3 has 14 residues. Germline assignment: CDR1 SGHTA and CDR2 FQGNSA. The V end lost 7 bases, the J end lost 5 bases, and 15 bases lay between the germline ends. CDR3 sequence: CASTNRRINNEQFF. CDR3 sequence (DNA): TGTGCCAGCACCAACCGACGCATAAACAATGAGCAGTTCTTC. Variable domain in full (rest from reference TRBV7-2 and TRBJ2-1): GAGVSQSPSNKVTEKGKDVELRCDPISGHTALYWYRQSLGQGLEFLIYFQGNSAPDKSGLPSDRFSAERTGGSVSTLTIQRTQQEDSAVYLCASTNRRINNEQFFGPGTRLTVL.

This clonotype was picked up many times. CDR3 loop: CASSRQPSGSSYEQYF. In DNA form, the CDR3 reads TGTGCCAGTAGTAGGCAGCCTAGCGGGAGCTCCTACGAGCAGTACTTC. The rearrangement links TRBV19 to TRBJ2-7, with TRBD2 identical over 10 bases. This CDR3 has 16 residues. Germline V gene data show CDR1 as LNHDA and CDR2 as SQIVND (reference sequence). The V segment lost 4 bases and the J segment 0 bases; nucleotides outside the gene matches: 6.

This clonotype was seen many times. J is TRBJ2-1 and V is TRBV4-1; 12 nucleotides align to TRBD2. Trimming removed 1 base from V and 2 bases from J; junction bases left unmatched: 3. The CDR3 contains 17 residues. Germline loops: CDR1 MGHRA, CDR2 YSYEKL. The chain's CDR3 is CASSQARLAGAYNEQFF. The CDR3 region has the DNA TGCGCCAGCAGCCAAGCCCGACTAGCGGGGGCCTACAATGAGCAGTTCTTC.

Notes on this clonotype: The conserved phenylalanine or tryptophan normally closing the CDR3 is absent here, so this likely arose from a read error. The chain joins TRBV20-1 to TRBJ2-1, with TRBD2 identical over 13 bases. V shed 5 bases and J 0 bases; nucleotides not matched to a gene: 4. CDR3 size: 16 residues. The V gene's germline CDR1 is DFQATT and CDR2 SNEGSKA (reference sequence). CDR3 sequence reads: CSAGTSGMSSYNEQFS. The CDR3, as DNA: TGCAGTGCTGGGACTAGCGGGATGAGCTCCTACAATGAGCAGTTCTCC.

This clonotype has at least ten counts. The chain uses TRBV18 and TRBJ2-1, with 14 positions matching TRBD2. CDR3 length: 14 amino acids. The trim removed 5 bases at V and 9 bases at J, leaving 3 bases unmatched. The germline V gene encodes CDR1 KGHSH and CDR2 LQKENI. CDR3 nucleotides: TGTGCCAGCTCAGGACTAGCGGGAGGACGTGAGCAGTTCTTC. Protein: CASSGLAGGREQFF.